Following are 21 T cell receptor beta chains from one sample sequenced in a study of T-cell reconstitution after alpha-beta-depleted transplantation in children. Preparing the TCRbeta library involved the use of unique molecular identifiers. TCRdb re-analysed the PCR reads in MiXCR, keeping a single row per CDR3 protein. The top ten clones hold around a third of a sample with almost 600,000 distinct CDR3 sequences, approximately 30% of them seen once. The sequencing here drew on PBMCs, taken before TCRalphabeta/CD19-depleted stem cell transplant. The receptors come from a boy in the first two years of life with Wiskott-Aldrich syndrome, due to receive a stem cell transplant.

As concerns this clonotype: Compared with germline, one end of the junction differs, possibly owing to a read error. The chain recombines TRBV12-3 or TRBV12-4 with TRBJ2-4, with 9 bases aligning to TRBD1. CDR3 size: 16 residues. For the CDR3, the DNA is TGTGCCAGCAGTCCCTCGGGACAGGGCGCCAAAAGCATTCAGTACTTC. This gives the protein CASSPSGQGAKSIQYF.

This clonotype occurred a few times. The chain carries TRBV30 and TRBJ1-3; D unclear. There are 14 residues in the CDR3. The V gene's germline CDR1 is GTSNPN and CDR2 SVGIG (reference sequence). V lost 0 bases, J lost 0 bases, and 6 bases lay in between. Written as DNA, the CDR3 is TGTGCCTGGAGTGTGAGTTCCTCTGGAAACACCATATATTTT. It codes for CAWSVSSSGNTIYF.

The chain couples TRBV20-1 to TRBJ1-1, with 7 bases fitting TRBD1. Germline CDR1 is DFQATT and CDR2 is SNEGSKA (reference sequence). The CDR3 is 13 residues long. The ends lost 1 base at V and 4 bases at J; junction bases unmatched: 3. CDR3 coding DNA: TGCAGTGCTAGAGGCCCAGGGGGCACTGAAGCTTTCTTT. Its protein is CSARGPGGTEAFF.

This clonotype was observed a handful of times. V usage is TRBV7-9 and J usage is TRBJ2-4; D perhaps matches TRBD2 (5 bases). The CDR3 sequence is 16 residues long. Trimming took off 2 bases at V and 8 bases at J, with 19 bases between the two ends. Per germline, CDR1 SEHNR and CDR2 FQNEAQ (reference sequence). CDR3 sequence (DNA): TGTGCCAGCAGCTTAAGGCGCGGACGGGGATCTGACATTCAGTACTTC. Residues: CASSLRRGRGSDIQYF.

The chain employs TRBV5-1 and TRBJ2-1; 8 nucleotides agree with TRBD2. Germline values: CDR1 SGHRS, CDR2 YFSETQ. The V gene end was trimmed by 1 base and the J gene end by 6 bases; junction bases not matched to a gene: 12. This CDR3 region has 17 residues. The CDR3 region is CASSLPHSGISPNEQFF. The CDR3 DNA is TGCGCCAGCAGCTTGCCTCATAGCGGGATCAGTCCCAATGAGCAGTTCTTC.

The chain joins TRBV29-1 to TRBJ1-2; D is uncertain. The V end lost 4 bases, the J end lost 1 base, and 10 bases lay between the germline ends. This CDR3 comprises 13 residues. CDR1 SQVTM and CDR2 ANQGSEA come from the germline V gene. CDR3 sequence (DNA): TGCAGCGTTGGAAAACGGCTTAACTATGGCTACACCTTC. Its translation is CSVGKRLNYGYTF.

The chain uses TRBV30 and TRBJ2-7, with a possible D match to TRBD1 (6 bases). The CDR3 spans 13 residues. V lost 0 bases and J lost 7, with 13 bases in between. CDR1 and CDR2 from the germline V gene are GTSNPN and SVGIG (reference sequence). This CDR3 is CAWSVLQGREQYF. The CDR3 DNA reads TGTGCCTGGAGTGTATTGCAGGGGAGAGAGCAGTACTTC.

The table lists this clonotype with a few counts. The CDR3 protein is CASSPSGSGTQYF. In nucleotides, the CDR3 is TGCGCCAGCAGTCCTAGCGGGAGTGGGACCCAGTACTTC. V gene TRBV5-1 combines with J gene TRBJ2-5; 10 bases line up with TRBD2. Per germline, CDR1 SGHRS and CDR2 YFSETQ. The CDR3 loop spans 13 amino acids. The junction had 5 bases not matched to a gene; V was cut back by 5 bases and J by 7 bases.

This CDR3 reads CAISERGGGRQTQYF. For the CDR3, the DNA is TGTGCCATCAGTGAAAGAGGTGGAGGGAGGCAGACCCAGTACTTC. V is TRBV10-3 and J is TRBJ2-5; D may be TRBD2 (6 bases). The CDR3 extends over 15 amino acids. The V gene lost 3 bases and the J gene lost 6 bases, with 17 bases spanning the gap. Germline CDR1 is ENHRY and CDR2 is SYGVKD.

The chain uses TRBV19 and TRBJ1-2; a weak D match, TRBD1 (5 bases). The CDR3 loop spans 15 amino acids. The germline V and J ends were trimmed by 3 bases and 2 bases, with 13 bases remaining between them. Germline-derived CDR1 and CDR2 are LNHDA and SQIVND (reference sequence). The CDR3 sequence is CASSMDMTANYGYTF. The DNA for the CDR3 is TGTGCCAGTAGTATGGATATGACAGCAAACTATGGCTACACCTTC.

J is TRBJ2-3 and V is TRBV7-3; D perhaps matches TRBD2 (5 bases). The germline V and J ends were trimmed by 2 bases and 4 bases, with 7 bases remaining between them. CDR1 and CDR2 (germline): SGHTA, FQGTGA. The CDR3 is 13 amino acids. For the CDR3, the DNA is TGTGCCAGCAGCTTACGAGGGTCAGATACGCAGTATTTT. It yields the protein CASSLRGSDTQYF.

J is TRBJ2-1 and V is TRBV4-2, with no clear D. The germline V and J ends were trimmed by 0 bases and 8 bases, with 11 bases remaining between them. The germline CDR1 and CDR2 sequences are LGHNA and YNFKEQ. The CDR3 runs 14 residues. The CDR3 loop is CASSQDRFRDEQFF. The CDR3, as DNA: TGTGCCAGCAGCCAAGATCGTTTTCGTGATGAGCAGTTCTTC.

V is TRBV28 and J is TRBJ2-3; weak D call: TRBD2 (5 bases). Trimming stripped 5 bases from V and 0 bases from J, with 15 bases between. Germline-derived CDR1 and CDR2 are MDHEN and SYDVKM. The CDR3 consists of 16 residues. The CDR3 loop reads CASSPYSATSTDTQYF. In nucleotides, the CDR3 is TGTGCCAGCAGTCCTTATAGCGCCACTAGCACAGATACGCAGTATTTT.

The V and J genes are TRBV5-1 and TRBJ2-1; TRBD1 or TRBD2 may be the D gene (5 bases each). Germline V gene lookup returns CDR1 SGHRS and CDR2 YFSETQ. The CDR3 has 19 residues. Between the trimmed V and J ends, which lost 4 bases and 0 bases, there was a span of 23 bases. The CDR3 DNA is TGCGCCAGCAGCAATAAGAGGTGGGAGAGGGGTCCCTCCTACAATGAGCAGTTCTTC. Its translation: CASSNKRWERGPSYNEQFF.

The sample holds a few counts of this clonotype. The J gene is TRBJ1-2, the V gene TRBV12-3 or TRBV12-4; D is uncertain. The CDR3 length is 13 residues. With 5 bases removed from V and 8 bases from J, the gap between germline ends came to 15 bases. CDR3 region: CASSLSKNRGYTF. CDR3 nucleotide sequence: TGTGCCAGCAGTCTCTCCAAAAACCGGGGCTACACCTTC.

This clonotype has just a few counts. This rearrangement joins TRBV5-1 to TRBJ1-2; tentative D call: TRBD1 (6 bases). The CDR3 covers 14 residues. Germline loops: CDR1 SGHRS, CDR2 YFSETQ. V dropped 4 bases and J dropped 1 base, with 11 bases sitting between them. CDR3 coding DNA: TGCGCCAGCAGCATCCAGGACAGTAACTATGGCTACACCTTC. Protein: CASSIQDSNYGYTF.

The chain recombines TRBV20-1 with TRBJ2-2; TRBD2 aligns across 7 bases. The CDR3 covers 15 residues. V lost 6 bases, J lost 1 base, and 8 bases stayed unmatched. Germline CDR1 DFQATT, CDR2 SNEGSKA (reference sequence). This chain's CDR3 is CSASRGVLNTGELFF. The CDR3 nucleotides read TGCAGTGCGAGTCGGGGGGTCCTGAACACCGGGGAGCTGTTTTTT.

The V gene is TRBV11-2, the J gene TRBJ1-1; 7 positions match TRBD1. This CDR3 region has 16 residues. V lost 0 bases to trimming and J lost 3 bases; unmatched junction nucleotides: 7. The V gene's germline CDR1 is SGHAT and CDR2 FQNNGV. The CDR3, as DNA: TGTGCCAGCAGCTTAGACCGGGACAGTGGATACACTGAAGCTTTCTTT. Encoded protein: CASSLDRDSGYTEAFF. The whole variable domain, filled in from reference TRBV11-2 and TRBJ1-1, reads EAGVAQSPRYKIIEKRQSVAFWCNPISGHATLYWYQQILGQGPKLLIQFQNNGVVDDSQLPKDRFSAERLKGVDSTLKIQPAKLEDSAVYLCASSLDRDSGYTEAFFGQGTRLTVV.

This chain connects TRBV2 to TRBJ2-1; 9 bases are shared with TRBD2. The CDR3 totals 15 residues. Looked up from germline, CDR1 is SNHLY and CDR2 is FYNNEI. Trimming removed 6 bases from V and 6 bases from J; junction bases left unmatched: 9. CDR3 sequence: CASRMGSGSFNEQFF. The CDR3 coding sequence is TGTGCCAGCAGGATGGGTAGCGGGAGTTTCAATGAGCAGTTCTTC. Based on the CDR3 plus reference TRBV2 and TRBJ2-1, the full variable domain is EPEVTQTPSHQVTQMGQEVILRCVPISNHLYFYWYRQILGQKVEFLVSFYNNEISEKSEIFDDQFSVERPDGSNFTLKIRSTKLEDSAMYFCASRMGSGSFNEQFFGPGTRLTVL.

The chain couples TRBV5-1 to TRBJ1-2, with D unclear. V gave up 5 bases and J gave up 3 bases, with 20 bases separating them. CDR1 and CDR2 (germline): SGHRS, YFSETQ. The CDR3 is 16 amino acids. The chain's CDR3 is CASRPSSALLDYGYTF. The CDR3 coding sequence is TGCGCCAGCAGACCGAGTTCCGCATTACTGGACTATGGCTACACCTTC.

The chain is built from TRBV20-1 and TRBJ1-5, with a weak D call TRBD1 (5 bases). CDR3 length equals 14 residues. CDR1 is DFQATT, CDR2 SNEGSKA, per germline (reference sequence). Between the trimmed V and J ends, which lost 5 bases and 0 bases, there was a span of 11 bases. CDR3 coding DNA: TGCAGTGCTCCACAGGTCGATAGCAATCAGCCCCAGCATTTT. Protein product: CSAPQVDSNQPQHF.